Reported below is one T cell receptor (beta chain). Its antigen is not identified. Following extraction, RNA underwent reverse transcription to cDNA, which served as the sequencing template. Repertoires were generated with immunoSEQ multiplex PCR, while TCRdb's copy carries only in-frame clones and drops some. Of roughly 110,000 clones listed, 55% to 60% are singletons. This record belongs to a study of CD8+ T cells in alopecia areata. The treatment was: oral pan-JAK inhibitor, 5-10 mg twice daily. Study-wide results and limits: In scalp and blood during tofacitinib, many expanded lesional clones persisted. Scalp sample sequencing also detects resident alphabeta T cells of normal skin.

V was cut by 5 bases and J by 4 bases, with 12 bases left in between. The CDR3 runs 14 residues. Germline V gene data show CDR1 as GTSNPN and CDR2 as SVGIG (reference sequence). The sample in question was CD4+ T cells sorted from blood, obtained at week 24, from a patient treated with tofacitinib. This sequence was found in a human donor with alopecia areata. The genes are TRBV30 and TRBJ2-6; possible D gene TRBD2, 6 bases. As DNA, the CDR3 is TGTGCCTGGGGGACTGCGTTCGGGGCCAACGTCCTGACTTTC. It is translated as CAWGTAFGANVLTF.